One sample yielded the 24 T cell receptor beta chains listed below, sequenced in a study of metastatic and nonmetastatic thyroid tumors. TCRdb re-analyzed the PCR reads through MiXCR. In the table there are thousands of clones, roughly 19% of which are singletons. Nobody among the patients had been given any treatment before thyroid surgery. Specimen: adjacent normal tissue. These receptors came from a female donor with papillary thyroid cancer or a benign thyroid nodule (not recorded which). Some clones in this sample may be carry-over from other donors' samples.

The J gene is TRBJ1-1, the V gene TRBV5-5, with D hard to call. The CDR3 is 13 amino acids. Looked up from germline, CDR1 is SGHKS and CDR2 is YYEKEE (reference sequence). Between the trimmed V and J ends, which lost 0 bases and 5 bases, there was a span of 8 bases. CDR3 nucleotide sequence: TGTGCCAGCAGCTTGGACGTCGGAACTGAAGCTTTCTTT. Translation gives CASSLDVGTEAFF.

This clone was detected only a few times. The V gene is TRBV27, the J gene TRBJ1-6; 9 positions match TRBD1. The CDR3 is 15 residues long. Trimming cost V 8 bases and J 9 bases; bases outside gene matches: 11. The germline gives CDR1 MNHEY, CDR2 SMNVEV (reference sequence). The chain's CDR3 is CASCRQGGIVSPLHF. The CDR3 DNA sequence: TGTGCCAGCTGCCGACAGGGGGGTATAGTTTCACCCCTCCACTTT.

The J gene is TRBJ2-2, the V gene TRBV11-2; 10 nucleotides agree with TRBD1. CDR1 is SGHAT and CDR2 is FQNNGV in the germline V gene. V was pared by 7 bases and J by 6 bases, with 17 bases of the junction left unmatched. This CDR3 has 18 amino acids. For the CDR3, the DNA is TGTGCCAGCACCCTTTTCCCGTTGGACAGGGGGGATTCCGGGGAGCTGTTTTTT. Protein: CASTLFPLDRGDSGELFF.

A single count supports this clone. The chain has TRBV7-8 and TRBJ2-3, with 12 bases that match TRBD2. J lost 5 bases, V lost 1 base, and 7 bases had no gene match. Germline V gene sequence: CDR1 SGHVS, CDR2 FQNEAQ. The CDR3 is 17 residues long. The CDR3 loop reads CASSLEASGGERDTQYF. The CDR3 DNA is TGTGCCAGCAGCTTAGAAGCTAGCGGGGGGGAAAGAGATACGCAGTATTTT.

CDR3 region: CASSEAVDGKVNSPLHF. CDR3 DNA sequence: TGTGCCAGCAGTGAAGCTGTTGATGGTAAGGTTAATTCACCCCTCCACTTT. The V gene is TRBV6-4, the J gene TRBJ1-6; D unresolved. The ends were cut back, 3 bases at V and 6 bases at J, with 18 bases in the middle. The germline gives CDR1 MRHNA, CDR2 SNTAGT. The CDR3 runs to 17 residues.

This clone rates as medium-sized. The chain uses TRBV15 and TRBJ1-6; D not resolved. The CDR3 has 17 amino acids. V was shortened by 5 bases and J by 10 bases, with 24 bases between the two germline ends. CDR1 is LNHNV, CDR2 YYDKDF, per germline (reference sequence). The chain's CDR3 is CATSPSKGGLPYSPLHF. The CDR3 coding sequence is TGTGCCACCAGCCCGAGCAAGGGAGGACTCCCTTACTCACCCCTCCACTTT. The full variable domain, in which reference TRBV15 and TRBJ1-6 provide the parts outside the CDR3, is DAMVIQNPRYQVTQFGKPVTLSCSQTLNHNVMYWYQQKSSQAPKLLFHYYDKDFNNEADTPDNFQSRRPNTSFCFLDIRSPGLGDTAMYLCATSPSKGGLPYSPLHFGNGTRLTVT.

The CDR3 nucleotides read TGTGCCAGCAGCACCCGGACAGGGAAGGGCACAGATACGCAGTATTTT. As protein: CASSTRTGKGTDTQYF. The genes are TRBV11-2 and TRBJ2-3; TRBD1 agrees at 8 bases. CDR1 and CDR2 (germline): SGHAT, FQNNGV. The trim removed 5 bases at V and 1 base at J, leaving 8 bases unmatched. The CDR3 extends over 16 amino acids.

As to this clone: At one end the junction does not follow the germline gene, possibly because of a read error. This chain connects TRBV28 to TRBJ2-5, with D perhaps matching TRBD2 (6 bases). The CDR3 is made up of 16 amino acids. Per the germline V gene, CDR1 is MDHEN and CDR2 is SYDVKM. CDR3 bases: TGTGCCAGCAGTTCTCTTCCCCAAACTAGCCGCGAGAACCAGTACTTC. Translated: CASSSLPQTSRENQYF.

This clone was recorded many times. The chain employs TRBV5-6 and TRBJ1-2; 10 bases agree with TRBD1. Germline CDR1 is SGHDT and CDR2 is YYEEEE. The CDR3 is 14 residues long. V was clipped by 4 bases and J by 3 bases; unmatched bases: 3. The CDR3 sequence: CASSGTGVYYGYTF. DNA for the CDR3: TGTGCCAGCAGCGGGACAGGGGTTTACTATGGCTACACCTTC.

This clone is labeled medium-sized. The gene calls are TRBV7-2 and TRBJ1-1, with TRBD1 as a possible D gene (5 bases). Trimming left V 1 base short and J 4 bases short, with 10 bases between. This CDR3 spans 14 amino acids. Germline V gene sequence: CDR1 SGHTA, CDR2 FQGNSA. The CDR3 spells CASSLVPGLTEAFF. CDR3 DNA sequence: TGTGCCAGCAGCTTAGTCCCGGGGCTCACTGAAGCTTTCTTT.

This chain links TRBV6-2 or TRBV6-3 with TRBJ2-1; 11 bases match TRBD2. The CDR3 loop spans 15 amino acids. Germline V gives CDR1 MNHEY, CDR2 SVGEGT. J was trimmed by 6 bases and V by 4 bases; bases with no gene match: 5. The CDR3 nucleotides are TGTGCCAGCAGTTTTAGCGGGAGGGAGGTCAATGAGCAGTTCTTC. This sequence encodes CASSFSGREVNEQFF.

The chain carries TRBV28 and TRBJ1-6, with D uncertain. This CDR3 is built from 15 residues. The germline gives CDR1 MDHEN, CDR2 SYDVKM. Trimming stripped 5 bases from V and 9 bases from J, with 17 bases between. The CDR3 region has the DNA TGTGCCAGCAGTCCAATTCTGGGAGAGGGTTCACCCCTCCACTTT. This encodes CASSPILGEGSPLHF.

Sample share makes this clone medium-sized. This chain joins TRBV28 and TRBJ1-2; the match to TRBD1 covers 7 bases. Trimming removed 5 bases from V and 0 bases from J; junction bases left unmatched: 9. Germline CDR1 is MDHEN and CDR2 is SYDVKM. The CDR3 has 16 amino acids. The CDR3 DNA reads TGTGCCAGCAGTCCCCCTACACAGGGGACTAACTATGGCTACACCTTC. Translated, it gives CASSPPTQGTNYGYTF.

This clone was picked up a small number of times. The chain combines TRBV6-1 with TRBJ2-3; D is possibly TRBD1 (6 bases). From germline, CDR1 is MNHNS and CDR2 SASEGT. This CDR3 spans 15 amino acids. V dropped 0 bases and J dropped 4 bases, with 11 bases sitting between them. The CDR3 spells CASSEAGTGPDTQYF. CDR3 nucleotide sequence: TGTGCCAGCAGTGAAGCGGGCACAGGGCCAGATACGCAGTATTTT.

The sample holds many counts of this clone. This chain joins TRBV5-6 and TRBJ1-5, with D perhaps TRBD1 (5 bases). With 4 bases removed from V and 4 bases from J, the gap between germline ends came to 12 bases. In germline, CDR1 is SGHDT, CDR2 YYEEEE. The CDR3 covers 14 residues. CDR3 in DNA: TGTGCCAGCAGCCGACAAGGGGTAAATCAGCCCCAGCATTTT. This translates into CASSRQGVNQPQHF.

The chain is built from TRBV20-1 and TRBJ2-5; either TRBD1 or TRBD2 may supply D (6 bases each). The length of the CDR3 is 13 residues. The germline CDR1 and CDR2 sequences are DFQATT and SNEGSKA (reference sequence). The CDR3 spells CRWGARGGKTQYF. Here the CDR3 DNA reads TGCAGATGGGGGGCGCGAGGTGGGAAGACCCAGTACTTC.

This clone has only a few counts. Since no conserved phenylalanine or tryptophan closes the CDR3, a read error is the likely cause. This chain uses TRBV25-1 with TRBJ1-5; D is unclear. This CDR3 is 14 amino acids long. From germline, CDR1 is MGHDK and CDR2 SYGVNS. V was pared by 8 bases and J by 3 bases, with 14 bases between. CDR3 protein: CASEDIRNNQPQHL. DNA of the CDR3: TGTGCCAGCGAAGACATTCGCAACAATCAGCCCCAGCATCTT.

This clone is labeled medium-sized (0.01 to 0.1%). V is TRBV7-3 and J is TRBJ2-3; TRBD2 agrees at 11 bases. There are 15 residues in the CDR3. The V gene's germline CDR1 is SGHTA and CDR2 FQGTGA. V dropped 5 bases and J dropped 2; count of bases not matched to a gene: 3. The CDR3 spells CASSQGLADTDTQYF. The CDR3 DNA reads as TGTGCCAGCAGCCAGGGACTAGCGGACACAGATACGCAGTATTTT.

Judged by abundance, this clone is medium-sized. The gene calls are TRBV10-1 and TRBJ2-3; TRBD2 agrees at 10 bases. The junction had 10 bases not matched to a gene; V was cut back by 7 bases and J by 3 bases. The CDR3 totals 16 residues. Germline V gives CDR1 WNHNN, CDR2 SYGVQD (reference sequence). Here the CDR3 reads CASIPGLAPETDTQYF. DNA for the CDR3: TGCGCCAGCATTCCGGGACTAGCGCCCGAAACAGATACGCAGTATTTT.

This clone is classed as medium-sized. The J gene is TRBJ2-1, the V gene TRBV20-1; 12 bases are shared with TRBD1. The V and J ends lost 0 bases and 8 bases, in that order; junction bases with no gene match: 5. The CDR3 length is 15 residues. Germline-derived CDR1 and CDR2 are DFQATT and SNEGSKA (reference sequence). The DNA for the CDR3 is TGCAGTGCTAGAGATCGGGACAGGGGGCACGATGAGCAGTTCTTC. Residues: CSARDRDRGHDEQFF.

In its sample, this clone was seen a few times. The chain uses TRBV19 and TRBJ2-5; 8 bases match TRBD2. V was pared by 2 bases and J by 5 bases, with 4 bases of the junction left unmatched. Germline V gene sequence: CDR1 LNHDA, CDR2 SQIVND (reference sequence). The CDR3 length is 14 residues. CDR3 sequence (DNA): TGTGCCAGTAGTATAAGCGGGAGAGCGGAGACCCAGTACTTC. Protein: CASSISGRAETQYF.

Points on this clone: It is unclear where the CDR3 begins or ends on the DNA, so no DNA is shown, and the CDR3 is as TCRdb lists it. The rearrangement uses TRBV28 and TRBJ1-2; the table's D call, TRBD1, was not checked against the DNA. Ends included, the CDR3 has 13 residues. Germline CDR1 MDHEN, CDR2 SYDVKM. The chain's CDR3 is CASSQTGFYGCTF.

The rearrangement joins TRBV10-3 to TRBJ1-1, with D possibly being TRBD1 (5 bases). Germline CDR1 and CDR2: ENHRY and SYGVKD. V lost 4 bases to trimming and J lost 7 bases, with 10 bases between them. CDR3 length equals 12 residues. The CDR3 region has the DNA TGTGCCATCAGTGTTGGACACCATGAAGCTTTCTTT. Encoded protein: CAISVGHHEAFF.

This clone was detected ten times or more. This sequence joins TRBV7-9 and TRBJ2-1; a weak D match, TRBD1 (6 bases). Germline loops: CDR1 SEHNR, CDR2 FQNEAQ (reference sequence). V gave up 4 bases and J gave up 10 bases, with 14 bases separating them. CDR3 length equals 13 residues. Here the CDR3 DNA reads TGTGCCAGCAGCTGCTTTTGGGGGCCGGAGCAGTTCTTC. It encodes CASSCFWGPEQFF.